One and the same sample provided the 2 T cell receptor beta chains below, sequenced in a study of T cell responses to AZD1222 COVID-19 vaccine. Assay: immunoSEQ multiplex PCR; the TCRdb copy retains only in-frame clones and omits some. In the table there are some 140,000 clones, 90% to 95% of which are singletons. Specimen: peripheral blood, collected on day 0 of AZD1222 vaccination. All receptors derive from an adult in good health.

This chain links TRBV30 with TRBJ1-6; 7 nucleotides match TRBD1. The V gene end was trimmed by 3 bases and the J gene end by 7 bases; junction bases not matched to a gene: 9. This CDR3 spans 15 amino acids. From germline, CDR1 is GTSNPN and CDR2 SVGIG (reference sequence). CDR3 bases: TGTGCCTGGAGCCACCGGGGACAGCCAAATTCACCCCTCCACTTT. It yields the protein CAWSHRGQPNSPLHF.

The V gene is TRBV19, the J gene TRBJ2-2, with 12 bases identical to TRBD2. CDR3 length equals 19 residues. Germline-derived CDR1 and CDR2 are LNHDA and SQIVND (reference sequence). J gave up 7 bases and V 10 bases, and 22 bases lay outside the gene matches. Written as DNA, the CDR3 is TGTGCCACCCTGGGGGGGGCTAGCGGGAGGGCCAATGTCGTCGGGGAGCTGTTTTTT. Amino acid sequence: CATLGGASGRANVVGELFF.